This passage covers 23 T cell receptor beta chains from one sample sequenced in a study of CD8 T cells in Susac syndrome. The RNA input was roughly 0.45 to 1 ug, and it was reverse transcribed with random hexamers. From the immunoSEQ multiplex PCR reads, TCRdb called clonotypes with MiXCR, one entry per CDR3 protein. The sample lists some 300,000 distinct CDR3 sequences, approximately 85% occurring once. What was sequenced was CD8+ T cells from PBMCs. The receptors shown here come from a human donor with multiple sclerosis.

CDR3 in amino acids: CASSSTGYEQYF. CDR3 DNA sequence: TGTGCCAGCAGCTCAACGGGTTACGAGCAGTACTTC. The chain employs TRBV3-1 and TRBJ2-7; D ambiguous. Trimming pared 5 bases from V and 4 bases from J, leaving 9 bases between. The CDR3 length is 12 residues. Germline V lookup: CDR1 LGHDT, CDR2 YNNKEL (reference sequence).

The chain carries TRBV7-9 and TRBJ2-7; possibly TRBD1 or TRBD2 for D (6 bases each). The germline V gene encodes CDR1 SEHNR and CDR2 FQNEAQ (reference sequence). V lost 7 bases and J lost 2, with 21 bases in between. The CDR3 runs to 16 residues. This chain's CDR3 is CASTLGGGWKPYEQYF. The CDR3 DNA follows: TGTGCCAGCACTCTAGGGGGAGGCTGGAAACCCTACGAGCAGTACTTC. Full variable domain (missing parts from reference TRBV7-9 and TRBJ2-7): DTGVSQNPRHKITKRGQNVTFRCDPISEHNRLYWYRQTLGQGPEFLTYFQNEAQLEKSRLLSDRFSAERPKGSFSTLEIQRTEQGDSAMYLCASTLGGGWKPYEQYFGPGTRLTVT.

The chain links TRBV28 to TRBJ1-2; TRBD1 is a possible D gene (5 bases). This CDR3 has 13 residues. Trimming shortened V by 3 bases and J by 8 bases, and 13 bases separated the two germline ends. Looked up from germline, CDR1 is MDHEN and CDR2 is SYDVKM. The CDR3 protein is CASSLLTGTGYTF. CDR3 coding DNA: TGTGCCAGCAGTTTGTTAACCGGGACGGGCTACACCTTC.

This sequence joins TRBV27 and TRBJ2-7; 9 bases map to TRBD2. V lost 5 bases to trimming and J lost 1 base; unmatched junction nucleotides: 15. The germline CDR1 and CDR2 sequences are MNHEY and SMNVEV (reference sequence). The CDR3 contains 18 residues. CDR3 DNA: TGTGCCAGCAGTCCACCCCCCCGACTAGCGGAGGCTTCCTACGAGCAGTACTTC. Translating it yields CASSPPPRLAEASYEQYF.

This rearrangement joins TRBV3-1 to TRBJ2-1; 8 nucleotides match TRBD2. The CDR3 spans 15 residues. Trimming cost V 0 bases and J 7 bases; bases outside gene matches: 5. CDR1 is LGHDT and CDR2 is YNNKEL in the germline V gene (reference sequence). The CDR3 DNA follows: TGTGCCAGCAGCCAAGAGCGCGGGAGGTTAAATGAGCAGTTCTTC. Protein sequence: CASSQERGRLNEQFF.

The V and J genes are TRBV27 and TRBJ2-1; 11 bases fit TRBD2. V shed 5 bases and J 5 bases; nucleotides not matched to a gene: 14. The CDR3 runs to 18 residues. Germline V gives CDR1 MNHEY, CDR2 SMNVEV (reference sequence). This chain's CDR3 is CASSPPTSGRTMNNEQFF. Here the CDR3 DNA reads TGTGCCAGCAGTCCGCCTACTAGCGGGAGAACGATGAACAATGAGCAGTTCTTC.

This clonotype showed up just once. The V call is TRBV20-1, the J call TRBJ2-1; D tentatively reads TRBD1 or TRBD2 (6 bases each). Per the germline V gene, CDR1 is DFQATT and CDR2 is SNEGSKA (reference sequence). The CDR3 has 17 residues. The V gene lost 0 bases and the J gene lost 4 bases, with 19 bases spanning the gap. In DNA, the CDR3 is TGCAGTGCTAGAGATCAGGCACGGGAGAGGGGGTACAATGAGCAGTTCTTC. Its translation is CSARDQARERGYNEQFF.

CDR3 sequence (DNA): TGCAGTGCTAGAGACCGGGACTACCTAACTTATCAGCCCCAGCATTTT. This sequence encodes CSARDRDYLTYQPQHF. This chain uses TRBV20-1 with TRBJ1-5; weak D call: TRBD1 (5 bases). Trimming removed 0 bases from V and 5 bases from J, with 17 bases in between. From germline, CDR1 is DFQATT and CDR2 SNEGSKA (reference sequence). The CDR3 extends over 16 amino acids.

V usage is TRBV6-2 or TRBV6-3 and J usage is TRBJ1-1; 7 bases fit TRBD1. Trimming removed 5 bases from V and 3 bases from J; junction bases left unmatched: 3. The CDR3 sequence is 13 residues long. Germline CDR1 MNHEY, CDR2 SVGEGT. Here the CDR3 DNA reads TGTGCCAGCAGTCTGACAGGGTACACTGAAGCTTTCTTT. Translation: CASSLTGYTEAFF.

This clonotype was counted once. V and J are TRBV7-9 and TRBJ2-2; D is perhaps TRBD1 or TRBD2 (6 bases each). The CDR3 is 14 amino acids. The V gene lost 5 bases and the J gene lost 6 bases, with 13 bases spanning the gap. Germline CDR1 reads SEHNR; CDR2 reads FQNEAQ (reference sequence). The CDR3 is CASSPGAPPGELFF. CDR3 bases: TGTGCCAGCAGCCCGGGGGCCCCTCCCGGGGAGCTGTTTTTT.

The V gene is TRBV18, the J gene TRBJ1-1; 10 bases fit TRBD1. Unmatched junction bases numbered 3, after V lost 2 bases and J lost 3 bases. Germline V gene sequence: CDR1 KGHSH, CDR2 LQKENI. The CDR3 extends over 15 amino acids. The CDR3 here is CASSPTGQGYTEAFF. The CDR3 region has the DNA TGTGCCAGCTCACCAACGGGACAGGGGTACACTGAAGCTTTCTTT.

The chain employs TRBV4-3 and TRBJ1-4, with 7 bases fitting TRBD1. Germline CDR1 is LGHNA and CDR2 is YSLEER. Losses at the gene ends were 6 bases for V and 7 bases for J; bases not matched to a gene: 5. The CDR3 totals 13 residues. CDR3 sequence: CASSSGGPEKLFF. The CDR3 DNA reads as TGCGCCAGCAGTTCAGGGGGACCTGAAAAACTGTTTTTT.

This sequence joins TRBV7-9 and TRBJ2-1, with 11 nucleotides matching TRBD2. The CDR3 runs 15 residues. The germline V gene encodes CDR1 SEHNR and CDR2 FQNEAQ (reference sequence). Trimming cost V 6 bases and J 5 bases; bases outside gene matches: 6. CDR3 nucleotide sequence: TGTGCCAGCAGGTCGGTAGCGGGAGGGAACAATGAGCAGTTCTTC. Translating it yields CASRSVAGGNNEQFF.

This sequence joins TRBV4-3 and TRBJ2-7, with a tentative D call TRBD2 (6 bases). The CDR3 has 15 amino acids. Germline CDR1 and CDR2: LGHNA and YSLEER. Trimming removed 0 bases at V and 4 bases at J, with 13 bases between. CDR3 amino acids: CASSQDTGVGYEQYF. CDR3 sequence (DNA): TGCGCCAGCAGCCAAGATACGGGAGTTGGGTACGAGCAGTACTTC.

CDR3 loop: CASSQEPGGQETQYF. CDR3 nucleotides: TGTGCCAGCAGCCAAGAGCCCGGGGGCCAAGAGACCCAGTACTTC. The chain combines TRBV3-1 with TRBJ2-5; weak D call: TRBD2 (6 bases). The CDR3 is 15 residues long. Between the trimmed V and J ends, which lost 0 bases and 1 base, there was a span of 9 bases. Germline CDR1 reads LGHDT; CDR2 reads YNNKEL (reference sequence).

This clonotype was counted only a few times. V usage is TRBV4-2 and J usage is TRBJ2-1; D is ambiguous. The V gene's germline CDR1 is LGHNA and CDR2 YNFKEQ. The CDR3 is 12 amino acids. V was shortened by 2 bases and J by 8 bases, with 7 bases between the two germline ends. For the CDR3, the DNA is TGTGCCAGCAGCCAATTTCGTGATGAGCAGTTCTTC. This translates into CASSQFRDEQFF.

The CDR3 DNA sequence: TGTGCCAGCAGTGACAGATCCTACGAGCAGTACTTC. Its protein is CASSDRSYEQYF. The chain has TRBV27 and TRBJ2-7, with D perhaps matching TRBD1 (5 bases). Trimming cost V 5 bases and J 1 base, with 6 bases left between them. The germline CDR1 and CDR2 sequences are MNHEY and SMNVEV (reference sequence). The CDR3 runs to 12 residues.

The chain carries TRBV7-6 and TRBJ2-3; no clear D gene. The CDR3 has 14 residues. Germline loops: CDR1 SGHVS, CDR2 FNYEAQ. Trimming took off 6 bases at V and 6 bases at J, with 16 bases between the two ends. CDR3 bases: TGTGCCAGCAGTAACGACCCTCCTGTCGATACGCAGTATTTT. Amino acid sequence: CASSNDPPVDTQYF.

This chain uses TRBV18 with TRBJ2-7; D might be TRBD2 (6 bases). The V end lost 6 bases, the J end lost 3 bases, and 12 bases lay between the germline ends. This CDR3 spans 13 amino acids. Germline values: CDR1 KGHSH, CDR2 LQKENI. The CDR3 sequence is CASSPEGGYEQYF. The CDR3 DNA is TGTGCCAGCTCTCCGGAGGGCGGCTACGAGCAGTACTTC.

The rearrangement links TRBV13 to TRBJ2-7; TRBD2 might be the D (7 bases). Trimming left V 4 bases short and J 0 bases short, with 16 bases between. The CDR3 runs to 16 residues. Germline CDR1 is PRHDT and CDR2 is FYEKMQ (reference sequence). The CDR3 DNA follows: TGTGCCAGCAGCTCCCCGGGCGGGGGCCTCTCCTACGAGCAGTACTTC. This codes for CASSSPGGGLSYEQYF.

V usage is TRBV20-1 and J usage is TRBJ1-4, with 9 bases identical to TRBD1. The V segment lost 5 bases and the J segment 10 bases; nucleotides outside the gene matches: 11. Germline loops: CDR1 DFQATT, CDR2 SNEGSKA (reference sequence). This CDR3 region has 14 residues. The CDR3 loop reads CSADKTGGRRKLFF. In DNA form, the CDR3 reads TGCAGTGCTGATAAGACAGGGGGTCGGCGAAAACTGTTTTTT.

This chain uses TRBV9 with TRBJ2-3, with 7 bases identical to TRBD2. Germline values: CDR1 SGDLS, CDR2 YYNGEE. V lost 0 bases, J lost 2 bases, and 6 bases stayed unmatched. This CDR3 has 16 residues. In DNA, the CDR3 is TGTGCCAGCAGCGTAGCTCCAGCGGGACCCACAGATACGCAGTATTTT. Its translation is CASSVAPAGPTDTQYF.

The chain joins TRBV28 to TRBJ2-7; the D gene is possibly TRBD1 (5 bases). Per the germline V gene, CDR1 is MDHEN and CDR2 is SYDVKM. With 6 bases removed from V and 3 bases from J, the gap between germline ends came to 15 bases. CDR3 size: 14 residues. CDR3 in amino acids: CASSFRGRYYEQYF. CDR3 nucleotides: TGTGCCAGCAGCTTTAGGGGCAGGTACTACGAGCAGTACTTC.